This T cell receptor beta chain came from a study (dated by TCRdb to about 2016). Library method: RT-PCR. Sequencing used an Illumina MiSeq. The public reads were quality trimmed at Q25 with fastp and then assembled into clones with MiXCR by TCRdb, keeping productive beta chains. Each CDR3 protein appears once, grouped with its most common genes and DNA. This sample has approximately 720,000 distinct CDR3 sequences in its table, and approximately 14% of those were observed once. The ten largest clones take up about 3.6% of the sample. CDR1 and CDR2 (SGHRS, YFSETQ) derive from the germline V gene. Deletion took 3 bases off V and 8 bases off J, with a span of 14 bases between the germline ends. From its cysteine to its phenylalanine, the CDR3 spans 13 amino acids. Just CDR3 DNA is preserved here, 39 bases in frame from base 1. Details on this clonotype: It lacks a known antigen. Base qualities are not at hand, and no much larger clone is one base apart.

The sequencing sample was made of memory CD4+ T cells from blood. The receptor comes from a female donor in good health, serving as a healthy control. This chain is built from TRBV5-1 and TRBJ1-1; the D gene is perhaps TRBD1, on 5 matching bases. The CDR3 is CASSSGPQVEAFF. The base sequence is TGCGCCAGCAGCTCGGGACCACAGGTAGAAGCTTTCTTT. With the rest looked up from the reference TRBV5-1 and TRBJ1-1 genes rather than sequenced, the full variable domain is KAGVTQTPRYLIKTRGQQVTLSCSPISGHRSVSWYQQTPGQGLQFLFEYFSETQRNKGNFPGRFSGRQFSNSRSEMNVSTLELGDSALYLCASSSGPQVEAFFGQGTRLTVV.